The sequence of this TCR beta chain was determined in a study of metastatic and nonmetastatic thyroid tumors. Study overall: Repertoire data that came from the blood and tumor or nodule tissue of malignant and benign thyroid patients were compared. General observations from the study: Malignant tumors reportedly showed significantly higher TCR beta diversity than benign nodules in both blood and tumor.

TCRdb re-clonotyped the PCR reads through MiXCR. The sample carries more than 12,000 clones, around 3.6% recorded once. This clone was recorded a few times. Antigen specificity is unknown. The CDR3 consists of 16 residues. V lost 3 bases and J lost 2; bases outside the gene matches: 7. CDR1 is SEHNR and CDR2 is FQNEAQ in the germline V gene (reference sequence). Patients underwent thyroid surgery, and none had received any treatment before it. The chain carries TRBV7-9 and TRBJ1-1; TRBD1 agrees at 9 bases. The receptor was derived from a female donor with papillary thyroid cancer or a benign thyroid nodule (not recorded which). Some clones in this sample may be carry-over from other donors' samples. Input material: tumor tissue. The CDR3 region is CASSLGQGSFNTEAFF. CDR3 in DNA: TGTGCCAGCAGCTTGGGACAGGGTAGCTTCAACACTGAAGCTTTCTTT.